Below, 8 T cell receptor beta chains from the same sample are listed, as sequenced in a study of OX40 agonist ivuxolimab in advanced cancers. The receptor library was made with the immunoSEQ multiplex PCR assay. This immuneACCESS table, as held by TCRdb, lists in-frame sequences with V and J called but not all clones. Of the missing ones, under half trace to an unresolved V gene in checked studies; the others have no known cause. The sample table records tens of thousands of clones; 80% to 90% of these occur just once. Around 16% of the sample rests with the top ten. The sequencing here drew on CD4+ or CD8+ T cells sorted from blood, taken in a trial of the OX40 agonist ivuxolimab. The source of these receptors is an adult with an advanced solid tumor such as melanoma, head and neck, liver or kidney cancer.

The chain employs TRBV5-1 and TRBJ1-2; 7 bases are shared with TRBD1. Germline V gives CDR1 SGHRS, CDR2 YFSETQ. The trim removed 3 bases at V and 6 bases at J, leaving 11 bases unmatched. The CDR3 totals 15 residues. The CDR3 coding sequence is TGCGCCAGCAGCTACCCCGGAGGGGGCGAGGATGGCTACACCTTC. Translation: CASSYPGGGEDGYTF.

The chain has TRBV19 and TRBJ1-2; D is perhaps TRBD1 (6 bases). Trimming took 5 bases from V and 8 from J, leaving 18 bases between them. The V gene's germline CDR1 is LNHDA and CDR2 SQIVND (reference sequence). The CDR3 has 14 residues. The CDR3 bases are TGTGCCAGTAGTGTAAATCCAGGGGCCTTGGGCTACACCTTC. It specifies CASSVNPGALGYTF.

The chain carries TRBV9 and TRBJ2-1; D may match TRBD1 or TRBD2 (5 bases each). The V end was cut by 2 bases, the J end by 0 bases, with 12 bases between. The CDR3 is 16 amino acids. CDR1 is SGDLS and CDR2 is YYNGEE in the germline V gene. DNA of the CDR3: TGTGCCAGCAGCGTGAGAGACGGGACCTCCTACAATGAGCAGTTCTTC. As protein: CASSVRDGTSYNEQFF. Full variable domain (outside the CDR3, taken from reference TRBV9 and TRBJ2-1): DSGVTQTPKHLITATGQRVTLRCSPRSGDLSVYWYQQSLDQGLQFLIQYYNGEERAKGNILERFSAQQFPDLHSELNLSSLELGDSALYFCASSVRDGTSYNEQFFGPGTRLTVL.

By sample fraction, this clone is medium-sized. The V call is TRBV5-6, the J call TRBJ2-6, with 8 bases identical to TRBD2. Germline assignment: CDR1 SGHDT and CDR2 YYEEEE. V lost 5 bases, J lost 0 bases, and 4 bases stayed unmatched. The CDR3 extends over 16 amino acids. The CDR3 region has the DNA TGTGCCAGCAGGGCTAGCGGGTTCTCTGGGGCCAACGTCCTGACTTTC. It translates to CASRASGFSGANVLTF.

The rearrangement joins TRBV7-2 to TRBJ2-7, with D uncertain. This CDR3 is built from 15 residues. CDR1 and CDR2 from the germline V gene are SGHTA and FQGNSA. Trimming took 6 bases from V and 0 from J, leaving 15 bases between them. The CDR3 sequence: CASRQTPEYSYEQYF. The CDR3 DNA reads TGTGCCAGCAGACAAACTCCCGAGTACTCCTACGAGCAGTACTTC.

The CDR3 is CASSARSLNTEAFF. The CDR3 bases are TGTGCCAGCAGCGCCAGGTCCCTGAACACTGAAGCTTTCTTT. The chain uses TRBV7-2 and TRBJ1-1; D unclear. The CDR3 is made up of 14 amino acids. V was pared by 5 bases and J by 0 bases, with 10 bases between. CDR1 SGHTA and CDR2 FQGNSA come from the germline V gene.

The chain has TRBV27 and TRBJ2-2, with D unresolved. CDR1 and CDR2 (germline): MNHEY, SMNVEV (reference sequence). Deletions cut 9 bases from V and 0 bases from J, with 8 bases between. The CDR3 loop spans 13 amino acids. CDR3 DNA sequence: TGTGCCAGGGACCGACCGAACACCGGGGAGCTGTTTTTT. It translates to CARDRPNTGELFF.

The genes are TRBV6-5 and TRBJ2-7; D possibly corresponds to TRBD2 (6 bases). The CDR3 contains 13 residues. Deletions cut 4 bases from V and 2 bases from J, with 9 bases between. Germline assignment: CDR1 MNHEY and CDR2 SVGAGI. The CDR3 bases are TGTGCCAGCAGTTGGGGGGAGACCTACGAGCAGTACTTC. This gives the protein CASSWGETYEQYF.